The 8 T cell receptor beta chains given below trace back to one sample, sequenced in a study of T cell responses to AZD1222 COVID-19 vaccine. Sequencing was performed with immunoSEQ multiplex PCR; in TCRdb, only in-frame clones are kept and a portion is missing. This sample carries about 120,000 clones, 85% to 95% of them seen once, and the ten largest clones take 5%. Specimen: peripheral blood, collected 28 days after the second AZD1222 dose. The source is an adult who received the AZD1222 COVID-19 vaccine.

This clone was seen once. V usage is TRBV7-9 and J usage is TRBJ1-2; D uncertain. The CDR3 contains 15 residues. Germline V gene lookup returns CDR1 SEHNR and CDR2 FQNEAQ (reference sequence). Trimming left V 3 bases short and J 2 bases short, with 13 bases between. This CDR3 is CASSFPWVANYGYTF. The CDR3 DNA reads as TGTGCCAGCAGCTTCCCTTGGGTCGCGAACTATGGCTACACCTTC.

The chain employs TRBV3-1 (or the pseudogene TRBV3-2) and TRBJ2-1; TRBD2 agrees at 11 bases. Germline V gives CDR1 LGHDT, CDR2 YNNKEL (reference sequence). The CDR3 has 16 amino acids. V dropped 4 bases and J dropped 7; count of bases not matched to a gene: 9. Written as DNA, the CDR3 is TGTGCCAGCAGCCTCACCGTAGCGGGGGGGCAGAATGAGCAGTTCTTC. Translated: CASSLTVAGGQNEQFF.

CDR3 sequence (DNA): TGTGCCAGCTCTCCCCAGCGGGGGGTTGCCTACAATGAGCAGTTCTTC. Protein: CASSPQRGVAYNEQFF. The chain carries TRBV18 and TRBJ2-1, with 9 nucleotides matching TRBD2. The CDR3 contains 16 residues. V trimming: 6 bases; J trimming: 2 bases; junction bases outside the gene matches: 8. Germline CDR1 and CDR2: KGHSH and LQKENI.

This chain links TRBV19 with TRBJ1-4; TRBD1 matches at 10 bases. The J segment lost 8 bases and the V segment lost 6 bases, leaving 9 bases of the junction unmatched. CDR3 length: 15 residues. Germline CDR1 and CDR2: LNHDA and SQIVND (reference sequence). CDR3 in amino acids: CASRPDRGRREKLFF. The CDR3 DNA reads as TGTGCCAGTAGACCTGACAGGGGGCGCAGGGAAAAACTGTTTTTT.

As to this clone: The DNA is omitted, as the CDR3 cannot be located on it reliably, and the CDR3 follows TCRdb's listing. The CDR3 reads CASSFGQGAEAFF. J is TRBJ1-1 and V is TRBV27; the table gives TRBD1 as D, unverified against the DNA. The germline gives CDR1 MNHEY, CDR2 SMNVEV (reference sequence). The CDR3 length equals 13 residues, ends included.

The V call is TRBV4-3, the J call TRBJ2-3; D gene unclear. The V gene's germline CDR1 is LGHNA and CDR2 YSLEER. V was clipped by 1 base and J by 1 base, with 9 bases between them. The CDR3 extends over 15 amino acids. This chain's CDR3 is CASSQGAGGTDTQYF. The CDR3 DNA reads as TGCGCCAGCAGCCAAGGGGCTGGAGGCACAGATACGCAGTATTTT.

DNA for the CDR3: TGTGCCAGCAGCCCCAGTAGGGGACTAGCGGAATTGGGGGAGCAGTACTTC. Amino acids: CASSPSRGLAELGEQYF. The V and J genes are TRBV9 and TRBJ2-7; TRBD2 agrees at 11 bases. J gave up 7 bases and V 4 bases, and 16 bases lay outside the gene matches. CDR3 length: 17 amino acids. Germline V gene lookup returns CDR1 SGDLS and CDR2 YYNGEE.

This rearrangement joins TRBV7-9 to TRBJ1-1, with D possibly being TRBD1 (6 bases). Per the germline V gene, CDR1 is SEHNR and CDR2 is FQNEAQ (reference sequence). CDR3 length: 13 amino acids. V was cut by 5 bases and J by 3 bases, with 10 bases left in between. The CDR3: CASSPNRDTEAFF. The CDR3 DNA reads as TGTGCCAGCAGCCCCAACAGGGACACTGAAGCTTTCTTT.